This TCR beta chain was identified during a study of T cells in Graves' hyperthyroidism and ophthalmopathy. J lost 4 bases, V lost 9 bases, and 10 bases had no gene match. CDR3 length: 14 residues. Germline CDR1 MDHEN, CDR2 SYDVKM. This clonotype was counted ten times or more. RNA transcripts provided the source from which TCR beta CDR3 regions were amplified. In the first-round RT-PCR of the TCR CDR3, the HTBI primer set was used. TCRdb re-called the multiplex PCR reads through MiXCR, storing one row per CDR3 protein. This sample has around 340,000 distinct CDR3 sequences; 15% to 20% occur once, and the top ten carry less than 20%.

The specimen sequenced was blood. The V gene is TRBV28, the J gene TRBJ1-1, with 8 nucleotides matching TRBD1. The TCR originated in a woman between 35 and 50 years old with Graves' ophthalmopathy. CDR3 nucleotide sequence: TGTGCCAGTATTTTCAGGGGGCTGGGCACTGAAGCTTTCTTT. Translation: CASIFRGLGTEAFF. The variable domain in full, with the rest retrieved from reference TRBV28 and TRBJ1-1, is DVKVTQSSRYLVKRTGEKVFLECVQDMDHENMFWYRQDPGLGLRLIYFSYDVKMKEKGDIPEGYSVSREKKERFSLILESASTNQTSMYLCASIFRGLGTEAFFGQGTRLTVV.